This T cell receptor beta chain was documented in a study of T cells after yellow fever vaccination. The CDR3 runs to 15 residues. The germline V gene has CDR1 MNHEY and CDR2 SVGAGI. V lost 0 bases, J lost 2 bases, and 0 bases stayed unmatched. Notes on the study in general: Overlap between CD4 and CD8 compartments was detected for a small share of clonotypes. At around 95% for CD4 and almost 90% for CD8, most primary-vaccination clones showed up again after the booster.

Notes on this clonotype: Its specificity is not known.

TCRdb redid the calling of the 5' RACE reads with MiXCR, one entry per CDR3 protein. This table holds a few hundred thousand distinct CDR3 sequences, around a tenth found once. This chain connects TRBV6-5 to TRBJ1-5; 8 bases align to TRBD1. The sequencing used PBMCs, collected on the day of the first yellow fever vaccination. This TCR came from a young man who received the YFV17D yellow fever vaccine. Here the CDR3 DNA reads TGTGCCAGCAGTTACTCGGACAGGGGCAATCAGCCCCAGCATTTT. This codes for CASSYSDRGNQPQHF.